This T cell receptor beta chain was recorded in a study of cytomegalovirus exposure and HLA in healthy donors. Germline V gene sequence: CDR1 SGHKS, CDR2 YYEKEE (reference sequence). The ends were cut back, 0 bases at V and 1 base at J, with 6 bases in the middle. CDR3 length: 14 amino acids. Findings of the study overall: Analysis performed later found roughly 18,000 TCR beta sequences associated with HLA alleles at 0.05 false discovery rate. A later look showed TCR association rates differing by HLA locus, highest for DRB1 and lowest for HLA-C. Earlier results showed most TCR beta V segments being productive about 87% or about 30% of the time. Analysis was carried out at a later point, and it linked a missense DCLRE1C variant to TCR beta V- and J-gene trimming.

The PCR had 60 Vbeta and 13 Jbeta primers. Data came from immunoSEQ multiplex PCR; TCRdb stores just in-frame clones and leaves some out. The sample lists roughly 230,000 clones; about nine tenths were seen once. Comment on this clone: As yet, its antigen is unknown.

The receptor comes from a girl aged 2 to 10 in good health and CMV-seronegative. V is TRBV5-5 and J is TRBJ2-3; D remains ambiguous. Sequencing was carried out using PBMCs. The CDR3 reads CASSLGIGTDTQYF. The DNA of the CDR3 is TGTGCCAGCAGCTTGGGTATAGGCACAGATACGCAGTATTTT.